A single sample is the source of the 15 T cell receptor beta chains below, sequenced in a study of shared clonotypes between healthy human individuals. Libraries were prepared by immunoSEQ multiplex PCR; TCRdb keeps only in-frame clonotypes and omits some of them. The sample contains 100,000 or so clones, 67% of which appear only once. The sample was memory CD8+ T cells sorted from blood. Subset reported: CD45RO+ cells pooled with CCR7-negative TemRA cells. Receptors were obtained from a woman aged 30 to 39 in good health.

This clone occurred a few times. The rearrangement uses TRBV6-6 and TRBJ2-5; 7 nucleotides line up with TRBD1. This CDR3 has 14 residues. Germline assignment: CDR1 MNHNY and CDR2 SVGAGI (reference sequence). With 6 bases clipped from V and 2 bases from J, the junction kept 6 bases outside the gene matches. The CDR3 DNA reads as TGTGCCAGCAGACAGGGGAATCTTCAAGAGACCCAGTACTTC. This encodes CASRQGNLQETQYF.

The V call is TRBV13, the J call TRBJ2-7; TRBD1 matches at 9 bases. V shed 5 bases and J 6 bases; nucleotides not matched to a gene: 5. CDR1 PRHDT and CDR2 FYEKMQ come from the germline V gene (reference sequence). This CDR3 region has 13 residues. The CDR3 DNA reads as TGTGCCAGCAGCGCCCGGGACAGGGTCGAGCAGTACTTC. Its translation is CASSARDRVEQYF.

The chain combines TRBV2 with TRBJ2-5; the match to TRBD1 covers 8 bases. The CDR3 spans 17 residues. The junction had 13 bases not matched to a gene; V was cut back by 5 bases and J by 2 bases. Germline CDR1 SNHLY, CDR2 FYNNEI. The CDR3 loop reads CASSTPVGTGDQETQYF. DNA for the CDR3: TGTGCCAGCAGTACCCCGGTGGGGACAGGAGATCAAGAGACCCAGTACTTC.

The chain carries TRBV7-9 and TRBJ2-7; TRBD1 matches 10 bases. The trim removed 1 base at V and 6 bases at J, leaving 6 bases unmatched. The CDR3 is 15 residues long. Germline V gene data show CDR1 as SEHNR and CDR2 as FQNEAQ (reference sequence). CDR3 region: CASSLEGTGVVEQYF. The CDR3 nucleotides read TGTGCCAGCAGCTTAGAGGGGACAGGGGTGGTCGAGCAGTACTTC.

The rearrangement links TRBV10-2 to TRBJ2-3, with 8 nucleotides matching TRBD2. The CDR3 sequence is 16 residues long. The trim removed 9 bases at V and 3 bases at J, leaving 14 bases unmatched. Germline CDR1 WSHSY, CDR2 SAAADI. The CDR3 DNA is TGCGCCAGTACCGACGGGGGGGAGAGGTTGACAGATACGCAGTATTTT. Encoded protein: CASTDGGERLTDTQYF.

The chain carries TRBV28 and TRBJ1-4; TRBD1 agrees at 7 bases. Germline V gives CDR1 MDHEN, CDR2 SYDVKM. The CDR3 is 14 amino acids. The V gene end was trimmed by 2 bases and the J gene end by 8 bases; junction bases not matched to a gene: 5. CDR3 loop: CASSLGTVAEKLFF. The CDR3 DNA sequence: TGTGCCAGCAGTTTAGGGACAGTAGCCGAAAAACTGTTTTTT.

The V gene is TRBV5-1, the J gene TRBJ2-1; the D gene is possibly TRBD1 (5 bases). The length of the CDR3 is 15 residues. The V gene's germline CDR1 is SGHRS and CDR2 YFSETQ. Trimming left V 3 bases short and J 2 bases short, with 12 bases between. CDR3 residues: CASSSSGYTYNEQFF. The CDR3 nucleotides are TGCGCCAGCAGCTCGTCAGGGTATACCTACAATGAGCAGTTCTTC.

The V gene is TRBV4-1, the J gene TRBJ2-1; 9 bases are shared with TRBD2. Trimming cost V 0 bases and J 9 bases; bases outside gene matches: 9. The CDR3 is made up of 16 amino acids. Germline V gene data show CDR1 as MGHRA and CDR2 as YSYEKL. The CDR3 is CASSQEWAGGHGEQFF. The CDR3 bases are TGCGCCAGCAGCCAAGAATGGGCGGGAGGGCATGGTGAGCAGTTCTTC.

The rearrangement links TRBV27 to TRBJ2-1; D remains ambiguous. The germline CDR1 and CDR2 sequences are MNHEY and SMNVEV (reference sequence). The germline V and J ends were trimmed by 2 bases and 3 bases, with 8 bases remaining between them. CDR3 length equals 14 residues. CDR3 sequence: CASSLLTSYNEQFF. In DNA form, the CDR3 reads TGTGCCAGCAGTTTACTCACGAGCTACAATGAGCAGTTCTTC.

The V gene is TRBV16, the J gene TRBJ1-1; no clear D. CDR1 is KGHSY and CDR2 is FQNENV in the germline V gene. The germline V and J ends were trimmed by 4 bases and 8 bases, with 17 bases remaining between them. The length of the CDR3 is 14 residues. CDR3 sequence reads: CASSLYSRNIEAFF. CDR3 nucleotide sequence: TGTGCCAGCAGCCTATACAGTCGCAACATCGAAGCTTTCTTT.

The rearrangement uses TRBV5-4 and TRBJ2-1, with D maybe TRBD1 (5 bases). Trimming stripped 6 bases from V and 7 bases from J, with 20 bases between. The CDR3 extends over 15 amino acids. Germline V gene lookup returns CDR1 SGHNT and CDR2 YYREEE (reference sequence). The CDR3 protein is CASKNPAQGGNEQFF. The DNA of the CDR3 is TGTGCCAGCAAGAATCCCGCTCAGGGTGGGAATGAGCAGTTCTTC.

This clone was seen more than once but under ten times. The CDR3 DNA is TGCGCCAGCAGCAACCGGGACTACAACTCCTACGAGCAGTACTTC. It translates to CASSNRDYNSYEQYF. V and J are TRBV5-1 and TRBJ2-7, with 7 bases fitting TRBD2. The CDR3 consists of 15 residues. After removal of 4 bases from V and 0 bases from J, the junction contained 7 bases not matched to a gene. Germline CDR1 SGHRS, CDR2 YFSETQ.

This chain connects TRBV27 to TRBJ1-5, with a weak D call TRBD1 (6 bases). Germline loops: CDR1 MNHEY, CDR2 SMNVEV (reference sequence). CDR3 length equals 15 residues. Between the trimmed V and J ends, which lost 5 bases and 5 bases, there was a span of 16 bases. CDR3: CASSPQGGLDQPQHF. In DNA, the CDR3 is TGTGCCAGCAGTCCCCAAGGGGGATTGGATCAGCCCCAGCATTTT.

This clone was counted ten times or more. This chain uses TRBV25-1 with TRBJ2-3; the D gene is possibly TRBD2 (6 bases). V was shortened by 4 bases and J by 6 bases, with 14 bases between the two germline ends. There are 14 residues in the CDR3. The germline gives CDR1 MGHDK, CDR2 SYGVNS. The CDR3 DNA follows: TGTGCCAGCAGTGGGGAAAAGGGGAGGGATACGCAGTATTTT. The encoded protein is CASSGEKGRDTQYF.

The chain's CDR3 is CASGKARETNNEQFF. The CDR3 nucleotides are TGTGCCAGCGGAAAGGCACGGGAGACCAACAATGAGCAGTTCTTC. The V gene is TRBV28, the J gene TRBJ2-1, with D possibly being TRBD2 (6 bases). V was cut by 8 bases and J by 5 bases, with 19 bases left in between. In germline, CDR1 is MDHEN, CDR2 SYDVKM. This CDR3 region has 15 residues. Full variable domain (rest looked up from reference TRBV28 and TRBJ2-1): DVKVTQSSRYLVKRTGEKVFLECVQDMDHENMFWYRQDPGLGLRLIYFSYDVKMKEKGDIPEGYSVSREKKERFSLILESASTNQTSMYLCASGKARETNNEQFFGPGTRLTVL.